A single sample gave rise to the 27 T cell receptor beta chains below, sequenced in a study of CD8 T cells in Susac syndrome. Random hexamers were used to reverse transcribe roughly 0.5 to 1 ug of RNA. TCRdb re-derived calls from the immunoSEQ multiplex PCR reads in MiXCR, one entry per CDR3 protein. This sample has a few hundred thousand distinct CDR3 sequences, with almost 85% found just once. The sequencing input was CD8+ T cells from PBMCs. The receptors were gathered from a human donor with multiple sclerosis.

The chain carries TRBV28 and TRBJ1-5; no clear D gene. Germline lookup yields CDR1 MDHEN and CDR2 SYDVKM. Trimming took off 4 bases at V and 6 bases at J, with 16 bases between the two ends. The CDR3 spans 15 residues. CDR3 protein: CASSYDTGGSQPQHF. In nucleotides, the CDR3 is TGTGCCAGCAGTTATGACACCGGCGGGAGTCAGCCCCAGCATTTT.

V gene TRBV7-2 combines with J gene TRBJ1-5; D is unclear. V lost 5 bases and J 4 bases, leaving 15 bases between the germline ends. CDR1 and CDR2 (germline): SGHTA, FQGNSA. The CDR3 spans 15 residues. The CDR3: CASSQYPAGNQPQHF. CDR3 DNA: TGTGCCAGCAGCCAGTACCCGGCTGGGAATCAGCCCCAGCATTTT.

This clonotype was recorded a few times. The rearrangement links TRBV4-2 to TRBJ2-7; a possible D gene is TRBD2 (5 bases). Germline V lookup: CDR1 LGHNA, CDR2 YNFKEQ. V lost 0 bases and J lost 0, with 9 bases in between. The CDR3 runs 15 residues. The CDR3 DNA reads TGTGCCAGCAGCCAAGAAAGCGGAAGCTCCTACGAGCAGTACTTC. This translates into CASSQESGSSYEQYF.

This chain links TRBV19 with TRBJ2-2; D uncertain. Per the germline V gene, CDR1 is LNHDA and CDR2 is SQIVND (reference sequence). The CDR3 extends over 15 amino acids. V was trimmed by 6 bases and J by 4 bases, leaving 15 bases between them. The CDR3 loop reads CASSPPRAATGELFF. In nucleotides, the CDR3 is TGTGCCAGTAGCCCCCCAAGGGCGGCCACCGGGGAGCTGTTTTTT.

In the case of this clonotype: Relative to the germline gene, one junction end is altered; a read error may explain this. This chain links TRBV28 with TRBJ1-1; D remains unclear. Germline V gene data show CDR1 as MDHEN and CDR2 as SYDVKM. CDR3 length: 14 amino acids. CDR3 region: CAGSLIWGNTEAFF. The CDR3 DNA is TGTGCCGGCAGTTTAATCTGGGGGAACACTGAAGCTTTCTTT.

This clonotype appeared once. The chain combines TRBV12-3 or TRBV12-4 with TRBJ2-1, with D uncertain. The CDR3 consists of 13 residues. V was clipped by 3 bases and J by 5 bases, with 8 bases between them. The CDR3 DNA reads TGTGCCAGCAGTTTCTTCCGAAACAATGAGCAGTTCTTC. The encoded protein is CASSFFRNNEQFF.

This clonotype was found a few times. The chain links TRBV27 to TRBJ2-7; 11 nucleotides align to TRBD2. CDR3 length: 14 residues. Trimming removed 6 bases from V and 3 bases from J; junction bases left unmatched: 4. CDR1 MNHEY and CDR2 SMNVEV come from the germline V gene (reference sequence). DNA of the CDR3: TGTGCCAGCAGCTTCGGGACTAGCGGCTACGAGCAGTACTTC. This translates into CASSFGTSGYEQYF.

The chain joins TRBV13 to TRBJ1-3; no firm D call. The CDR3 length is 14 residues. Per the germline V gene, CDR1 is PRHDT and CDR2 is FYEKMQ (reference sequence). Trimming shortened V by 5 bases and J by 8 bases, and 16 bases separated the two germline ends. CDR3 loop: CASSPRMGMDTIYF. In DNA form, the CDR3 reads TGTGCCAGCAGCCCCCGGATGGGCATGGACACCATATATTTT.

J is TRBJ2-2 and V is TRBV6-5, with no clear D. The V and J ends lost 3 bases and 1 base respectively, with 9 bases between them. In germline, CDR1 is MNHEY, CDR2 SVGAGI. The CDR3 is 15 residues long. The CDR3 sequence: CASSYIPGNTGELFF. CDR3 bases: TGTGCCAGCAGTTATATCCCAGGGAACACCGGGGAGCTGTTTTTT.

The CDR3 here is CASSVETGGFYNEQFF. The CDR3 nucleotides are TGTGCCAGCAGCGTAGAAACGGGAGGGTTCTACAATGAGCAGTTCTTC. The chain employs TRBV9 and TRBJ2-1; 8 bases are a match to TRBD2. J was trimmed by 3 bases and V by 0 bases; bases with no gene match: 5. Germline CDR1 is SGDLS and CDR2 is YYNGEE. The CDR3 extends over 16 amino acids.

The V and J genes are TRBV5-6 and TRBJ2-1; the match to TRBD2 covers 9 bases. CDR3 length: 16 residues. The trim removed 1 base at V and 7 bases at J, leaving 9 bases unmatched. CDR1 and CDR2 (germline): SGHDT, YYEEEE. The CDR3 region is CASSLRIAGEKNEQFF. DNA for the CDR3: TGTGCCAGCAGCTTGAGAATAGCGGGAGAGAAAAATGAGCAGTTCTTC.

This chain joins TRBV11-2 and TRBJ2-1; D unresolved. Trimming left V 2 bases short and J 6 bases short, with 35 bases between. This CDR3 comprises 22 residues. Germline lookup yields CDR1 SGHAT and CDR2 FQNNGV. The DNA for the CDR3 is TGTGCCAGCAGCTTATTCGTCTTCTCTCTGGGCGTGGAAGGCGGAGTGCCCAATGAGCAGTTCTTC. Translation gives CASSLFVFSLGVEGGVPNEQFF.

The chain links TRBV28 to TRBJ1-5; 9 bases agree with TRBD1. This CDR3 has 16 residues. Germline CDR1 MDHEN, CDR2 SYDVKM. V trimming: 5 bases; J trimming: 6 bases; junction bases outside the gene matches: 11. CDR3 sequence: CASSIRTGVGAQPQHF. CDR3 nucleotide sequence: TGTGCCAGCAGTATTCGGACAGGGGTGGGAGCTCAGCCCCAGCATTTT.

The V gene is TRBV19, the J gene TRBJ1-1; D is undetermined. This CDR3 is built from 13 residues. CDR1 and CDR2 from the germline V gene are LNHDA and SQIVND (reference sequence). Trimming took 3 bases from V and 1 from J, leaving 6 bases between them. CDR3 sequence reads: CASSISGNTEAFF. The CDR3 nucleotides read TGTGCCAGTAGTATTTCCGGGAACACTGAAGCTTTCTTT.

This CDR3 is CASSFGTTTNEKLFF. The CDR3 DNA sequence: TGTGCCAGCAGCTTTGGGACCACAACTAATGAAAAACTGTTTTTT. This chain connects TRBV7-9 to TRBJ1-4; perhaps TRBD1 as D (5 bases). The length of the CDR3 is 15 residues. Per germline, CDR1 SEHNR and CDR2 FQNEAQ (reference sequence). The V and J ends lost 3 bases and 0 bases respectively, with 8 bases between them.

The chain links TRBV7-2 to TRBJ1-1, with TRBD1 matching over 7 bases. The CDR3 length is 14 residues. Losses at the gene ends were 3 bases for V and 3 bases for J; bases not matched to a gene: 4. Germline lookup yields CDR1 SGHTA and CDR2 FQGNSA. CDR3 sequence: CASSFSTGYTEAFF. The DNA of the CDR3 is TGTGCCAGCAGCTTCTCGACAGGGTACACTGAAGCTTTCTTT.

The chain is built from TRBV6-5 and TRBJ1-2; D perhaps matches TRBD1 (5 bases). This CDR3 spans 14 amino acids. Germline V lookup: CDR1 MNHEY, CDR2 SVGAGI. Deletions cut 0 bases from V and 5 bases from J, with 10 bases between. Here the CDR3 DNA reads TGTGCCAGCAGTTACTCATCCGACAGTTATGGCTACACCTTC. Amino acids: CASSYSSDSYGYTF.

This chain connects TRBV28 to TRBJ2-5; TRBD1 agrees at 8 bases. Germline V gene data show CDR1 as MDHEN and CDR2 as SYDVKM. Trimming took 7 bases from V and 3 from J; bases not matched to a gene: 7. This CDR3 spans 14 amino acids. The CDR3 DNA reads as TGTGCCAGCACCGAGGACAGGGTAGAAGAGACCCAGTACTTC. It encodes CASTEDRVEETQYF.

The sample holds one count of this clonotype. This chain connects TRBV6-2 or TRBV6-3 to TRBJ2-7, with D tentatively TRBD2 (5 bases). Germline CDR1 MNHEY, CDR2 SVGEGT. This CDR3 is built from 13 residues. Trimming removed 6 bases from V and 7 bases from J, with 16 bases in between. The CDR3 DNA follows: TGTGCCAGCAGCCCAGTCCTACGCGGGGAGCAGTACTTC. Amino acid sequence: CASSPVLRGEQYF.

V gene TRBV12-3 or TRBV12-4 combines with J gene TRBJ1-1; 8 bases line up with TRBD1. This CDR3 spans 15 amino acids. V was clipped by 5 bases and J by 4 bases; unmatched bases: 9. CDR3 nucleotides: TGTGCCAGCAGTACCCGGACAGGGAGCGGCACTGAAGCTTTCTTT. Translating it yields CASSTRTGSGTEAFF.

This clonotype has only one observation. The chain is built from TRBV28 and TRBJ2-1; D gene uncertain. V was cut by 5 bases and J by 3 bases, with 5 bases left in between. The CDR3 runs 12 residues. Looked up from germline, CDR1 is MDHEN and CDR2 is SYDVKM. Written as DNA, the CDR3 is TGTGCCAGCAGTGGTTACTACAATGAGCAGTTCTTC. It yields the protein CASSGYYNEQFF. The full variable domain, completed using reference TRBV28 and TRBJ2-1, is DVKVTQSSRYLVKRTGEKVFLECVQDMDHENMFWYRQDPGLGLRLIYFSYDVKMKEKGDIPEGYSVSREKKERFSLILESASTNQTSMYLCASSGYYNEQFFGPGTRLTVL.

CDR3 region: CASSPSGMGYYNEQFF. In DNA, the CDR3 is TGTGCCAGCAGCCCTAGCGGGATGGGCTACTACAATGAGCAGTTCTTC. The chain carries TRBV7-2 and TRBJ2-1; 9 nucleotides match TRBD2. V shed 5 bases and J 3 bases; nucleotides not matched to a gene: 8. The V gene's germline CDR1 is SGHTA and CDR2 FQGNSA. The CDR3 loop spans 16 amino acids.

V usage is TRBV14 and J usage is TRBJ2-1; 7 positions match TRBD2. This CDR3 is built from 17 residues. After removal of 6 bases from V and 4 bases from J, the junction contained 15 bases not matched to a gene. Per the germline V gene, CDR1 is SGHDN and CDR2 is FVKESK. The CDR3 DNA sequence: TGTGCCAGCAGAAGGACCAAGGCGGGAGAGGAATACAATGAGCAGTTCTTC. Its protein product is CASRRTKAGEEYNEQFF. Combining the CDR3 with reference TRBV14 and TRBJ2-1 gives the whole variable domain EAGVTQFPSHSVIEKGQTVTLRCDPISGHDNLYWYRRVMGKEIKFLLHFVKESKQDESGMPNNRFLAERTGGTYSTLKVQPAELEDSGVYFCASRRTKAGEEYNEQFFGPGTRLTVL.

The gene calls are TRBV7-9 and TRBJ1-5; 7 bases map to TRBD1. The ends lost 5 bases at V and 7 bases at J; junction bases unmatched: 8. CDR3 length: 14 residues. Germline V lookup: CDR1 SEHNR, CDR2 FQNEAQ (reference sequence). The CDR3 sequence is CASSPPGGGQPQHF. CDR3 coding DNA: TGTGCCAGCAGCCCCCCAGGGGGTGGCCAGCCCCAGCATTTT.

This clonotype was seen a single time. The chain uses TRBV20-1 and TRBJ2-1; D gene uncertain. CDR3 size: 15 residues. CDR1 and CDR2 (germline): DFQATT, SNEGSKA (reference sequence). Trimming took 0 bases from V and 0 from J, leaving 9 bases between them. The CDR3 nucleotides are TGCAGTGCTAGAGATGTACTTCCCTCCTACAATGAGCAGTTCTTC. It is translated as CSARDVLPSYNEQFF.

The V gene is TRBV2, the J gene TRBJ1-2; 9 bases match TRBD1. CDR1 and CDR2 (germline): SNHLY, FYNNEI. The CDR3 is made up of 13 amino acids. Trimming at V came to 6 bases and at J to 6 bases, leaving 5 bases not matched to a gene. In DNA form, the CDR3 reads TGTGCCAGCAGAGCCGGGACAGGGAATGGCTACACCTTC. Protein: CASRAGTGNGYTF.

The chain links TRBV4-3 to TRBJ1-2; D gene ambiguous. CDR3 length: 13 amino acids. V lost 4 bases, J lost 3 bases, and 9 bases lay in between. Germline loops: CDR1 LGHNA, CDR2 YSLEER. The CDR3 bases are TGCGCCAGCAGCCCCGGGTTGTACTATGGCTACACCTTC. Its protein product is CASSPGLYYGYTF.